This T cell receptor beta chain appears in the sequencing data of a study of T cells during gluten challenge in celiac disease (dated by TCRdb to about 2017). At the level of the whole study: Paired single-cell TCR sequencing was carried out for fewer than 10 challenge participants in whom a significant rise in HLA-DQ:gluten tetramer-binding T cells was shown. On the Illumina MiSeq, single-cell libraries were sequenced paired-end 250 bp and bulk libraries were sequenced paired-end 300 bp. Blood was collected at baseline, day 6 and day 14 of the challenge, and duodenal biopsies at baseline and day 14. What the research found in general, with its limitations: In 7 or 8 patients, roughly 12-45% of single-cell TCR-alpha/beta clonotypes seen at the latest time point had also been present at baseline, compared with roughly 51-55% in the bulk data. Clonal expansion rose on day 6, as shown by reduced sample-corrected Shannon diversity of circulating gluten-specific T cells. The circulating gluten-specific T cells hit their peak on day 6, and the day-6 repertoire seemed to be made up largely of expanded preexisting memory clonotypes.

Treated celiac disease patients on a gluten-free diet underwent a 14-day oral dietary gluten challenge to study recall of gluten-specific T cells. For lamina propria, live cells were gated as tetramer-binding CD3+ CD8- CD4+ T cells, with CD11c, CD14, CD15, CD19 and CD56 cells excluded. Cells were sorted on an Aria II cell sorter as single cells, and also in bulk when tetramer-positive cells were relatively numerous. Seven to nine duodenal biopsies were taken from each challenged patient at baseline and on day 14. To get cryopreserved lamina propria cell suspensions, the biopsies were treated with EDTA to strip off the epithelium, then digested with collagenase, homogenized and filtered. Thawed cells were stained with a pool of PE-conjugated HLA-DQ:gluten tetramers presenting immunodominant gluten epitopes before sorting of tetramer-binding CD4+ T cells. From a lookup of the germline V gene, CDR1 and CDR2 are SGHTA and FQGNSA. V is reduced by 3 bases and J by 5 bases, leaving a spacing of 17 bases between them. The CDR3 numbers 15 residues from cysteine through phenylalanine. Only the CDR3 DNA stays, 45 bases, in frame from base 1.

Points on this clonotype: No much larger clonotype is one base removed from it; base qualities were not supplied.

Libraries were made using single-cell sequencing. Instrument on record: Illumina MiSeq. Three nested PCRs using multiplexed primers that cover all TRA and TRB V genes were used to amplify paired single-cell TCR-alpha and TCR-beta sequences. For the original study's pipeline: Selected pRESTO steps were used to preprocess the reads, and IMGT/HighV-QUEST was used to assign V, D, J genes and CDR3 junctions. Only valid singletons with no more than three chains, each backed by 100 or more reads, were kept as single cells. Clonotypes were defined as identical paired TCR-alpha/beta nucleotide sequences, and negligible cross-contamination was indicated by cross-patient sharing of only around 0.2%. In samples containing more than 20 cells, repertoire diversity was estimated using a Shannon index corrected for undersampling. TCRdb reanalyzed the raw reads on its own, using fastp at Q25 for trimming and MiXCR for clone calling, and kept in-frame beta chains. Entries are consolidated by CDR3 protein sequence, retaining the most common genes and DNA. These V and J calls originate from TCRdb's pipeline instead of the authors' own analysis. In all, the sample holds hundreds of distinct CDR3 sequences, and 44% of those were seen once. The ten biggest clones cover over 40% of the sample.

The receptor chain draws on TRBV7-2 and TRBJ2-7, and the D gene may be TRBD2, 6 bases matching. This clonotype was sampled from a female donor with celiac disease. Sequences were derived from gluten-specific CD4+ T cells sorted from the duodenum using tetramers, sampled at baseline or on day 14 of gluten challenge (not recorded which). The DNA sequence follows: TGTGCCAGCAGCTTGCGATCGGGGGATGGTAACGAGCAGTACTTC. This codes for CASSLRSGDGNEQYF.